A selection of T cell receptor beta chains follows, all from one sample in a study of post-analysis software for immune sequencing data. Via MiXCR, TCRdb re-called the PCR reads, giving one row per CDR3 protein. In the table there are some 450,000 distinct CDR3 sequences, less than 45% of which are singletons. Material: blood. Source of these receptors: a girl aged 5-17 years with multiple sclerosis. Each CDR3 is given with its conserved first and last residue. A D gene is named only where the DNA matches it firmly. Not every row has a clone size; where given, it reads once, few, many or a size class.

V gene,D gene,J gene,clone size,CDR3 DNA,CDR3 protein
TRBV2,TRBD1,TRBJ1-2,once,TGTGCCAGCAGTGAAGATAGGATGGTAGGGGGCGGTGGAGGCTACACCTTC,CASSEDRMVGGGGGYTF
TRBV9,TRBD1,TRBJ2-1,NA,TGTGCCAGCAGCCCCGAACAGGGGGGTGAGCAGTTCTTC,CASSPEQGGEQFF
TRBV27,NA,TRBJ1-5,once,TGTGCCAGCAGCGGGGTCTTCAATCAGCCCCAGCATTTT,CASSGVFNQPQHF
TRBV4-3,NA,TRBJ1-5,NA,TGCGCCAGCAGCCAATTCCTTTTGGGGACCCAGCATTTT,CASSQFLLGTQHF
TRBV24-1,TRBD2,TRBJ2-7,NA,TGTGCCACCAGTACCAACGGACTAGCGGGAAACTACGAGCAGTACTTC,CATSTNGLAGNYEQYF
TRBV7-2,NA,TRBJ1-2,NA,TGTGCCAGCAGCTTAATTCGACTGAGGGCTGATAGTGGCTACACCTTC,CASSLIRLRADSGYTF
TRBV19,NA,TRBJ1-1,few,TGTGCCAGTAGACCCGATAATATTGGGCAGGACCGAGCTTTCTTT,CASRPDNIGQDRAFF
TRBV28,TRBD2,TRBJ2-1,NA,TGTGCCAGCATGTTAGAAGGACTAGCGGGATGGGAGCAGTTCTTC,CASMLEGLAGWEQFF
TRBV10-1,NA,TRBJ2-5,NA,TGCGCCAGCAGTGACCCCGCAGGTTGGACCCAGTACTTC,CASSDPAGWTQYF
TRBV7-3,NA,TRBJ2-2,few,TGTGCCAGCAGCTTAAACAGCCTTACCGGGGAGCTGTTTTTT,CASSLNSLTGELFF
TRBV7-2,TRBD2,TRBJ2-1,few,TGTGCCAGCAGCTCGACTAGCGGGGAAAGCAATGAGCAGTTCTTC,CASSSTSGESNEQFF
TRBV4-1,NA,TRBJ2-7,NA,TGCGCCAGCAGCCAAGAATCGGCCACCTACGAGCAGTACTTC,CASSQESATYEQYF
TRBV6-2/TRBV6-3,TRBD2,TRBJ2-7,NA,TGTGCCAGCAGCCTCTGGAGAATAGCGGGAGATGACGAGCAGTACTTC,CASSLWRIAGDDEQYF
TRBV7-9,NA,TRBJ1-2,NA,TGTGTCAGCAGCTTTTCGCGGGCAGGATCCGCCTATGGCTACACCTTC,CVSSFSRAGSAYGYTF
TRBV7-6,TRBD1,TRBJ2-1,many,TGTGCCAGCAGCTTACAAACAGGGGGCTCCTACAATGAGCAGTTCTTC,CASSLQTGGSYNEQFF
TRBV20-1,NA,TRBJ2-1,NA,TGCAGTGCCCACCCCGTCCTAGACCACGACAATGAGCAGTTCTTC,CSAHPVLDHDNEQFF
TRBV5-1,NA,TRBJ2-1,NA,TGCGCCAGCAGCTTGGTGCGGGATAACTTCGGACAGTTCTTC,CASSLVRDNFGQFF
TRBV15,NA,TRBJ2-1,NA,TGTGCCACCAGCAGAGATGGTGAGCGGGCGTACAATGAGCAGTTCTTC,CATSRDGERAYNEQFF
TRBV5-5,NA,TRBJ2-5,NA,TGTGCCAGCAGCATAGAAGGGGTAGGGGAGACCCAGTACTTC,CASSIEGVGETQYF